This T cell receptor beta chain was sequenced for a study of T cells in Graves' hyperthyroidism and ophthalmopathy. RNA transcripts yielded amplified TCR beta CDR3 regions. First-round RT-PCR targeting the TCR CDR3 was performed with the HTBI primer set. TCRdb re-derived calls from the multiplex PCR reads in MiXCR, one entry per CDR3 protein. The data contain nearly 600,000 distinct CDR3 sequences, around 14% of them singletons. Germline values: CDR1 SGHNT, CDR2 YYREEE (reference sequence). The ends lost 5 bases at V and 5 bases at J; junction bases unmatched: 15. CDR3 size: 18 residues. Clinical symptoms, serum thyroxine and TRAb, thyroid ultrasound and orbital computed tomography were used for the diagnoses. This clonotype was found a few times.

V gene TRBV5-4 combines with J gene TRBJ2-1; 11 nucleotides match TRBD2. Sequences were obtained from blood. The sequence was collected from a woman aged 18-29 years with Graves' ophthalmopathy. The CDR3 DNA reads TGTGCCAGCAGAGGGACTTTTCTTGGGACTAGCGGAAACAATGAGCAGTTCTTC. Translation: CASRGTFLGTSGNNEQFF.